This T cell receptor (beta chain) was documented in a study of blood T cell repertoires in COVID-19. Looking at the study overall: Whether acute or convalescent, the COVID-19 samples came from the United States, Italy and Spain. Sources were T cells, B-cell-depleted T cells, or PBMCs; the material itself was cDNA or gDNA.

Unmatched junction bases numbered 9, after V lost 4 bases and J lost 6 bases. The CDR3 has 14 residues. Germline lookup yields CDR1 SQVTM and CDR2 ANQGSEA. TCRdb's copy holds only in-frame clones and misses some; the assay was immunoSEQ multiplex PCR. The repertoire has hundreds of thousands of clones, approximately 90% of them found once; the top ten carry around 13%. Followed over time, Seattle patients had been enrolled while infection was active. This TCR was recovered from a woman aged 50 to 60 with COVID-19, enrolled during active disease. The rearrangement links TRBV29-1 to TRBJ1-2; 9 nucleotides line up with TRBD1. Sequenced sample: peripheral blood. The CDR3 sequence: CSVAGQGSPDGYTF. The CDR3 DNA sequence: TGCAGCGTTGCGGGACAGGGATCCCCGGATGGCTACACCTTC.